Included here is one T cell receptor (beta chain) sequence, with context. The sample belongs to a study of blood T cells in healthy people across ages. This CDR3 is built from 14 residues. CDR1 is KGHDR and CDR2 is SFDVKD in the germline V gene. The ends were cut back, 3 bases at V and 9 bases at J, with 17 bases in the middle. A second PCR of roughly 7 to 11 cycles used a sample-barcoded 5' primer and a J-beta primer mix. TCRdb independently ran MiXCR on the 5' RACE reads; one entry per CDR3 protein. The sample has approximately 580,000 distinct CDR3 sequences, less than 25% seen once; the top ten hold around 10%. These data are also associated with another study on T cells of mothers and their children.

The material sequenced was blood. The receptor's source is a boy aged 5-17 years in good health. This chain links TRBV24-1 with TRBJ2-7; TRBD1 is a possible D gene (6 bases). The CDR3 region is CATSDPPGHPGQYF. The DNA of the CDR3 is TGTGCCACCAGTGATCCCCCGGGACACCCGGGGCAGTACTTC.